The 10 T cell receptor beta chains given below trace back to one sample, sequenced in a study of T cells in Graves' hyperthyroidism and ophthalmopathy. Authors of the study amplified TCR beta CDR3 regions from RNA transcripts. When the TCR CDR3 underwent first-round RT-PCR, the HTBI primer set was used. A single record per CDR3 protein comes from TCRdb applying MiXCR to the multiplex PCR reads. The table includes about 46,000 distinct CDR3 sequences, about half detected once. What was sequenced was peripheral blood or thyroid tissue (not recorded which). Receptors originate from a woman between 45 and 60 years old with Graves' hyperthyroidism.

The chain is built from TRBV2 and TRBJ1-1; the D is unclear. V was trimmed by 5 bases and J by 1 base, leaving 11 bases between them. The CDR3 sequence is 14 residues long. Germline V CDR1 and CDR2: SNHLY, FYNNEI. The CDR3 is CASSMTRSNTEAFF. DNA for the CDR3: TGTGCCAGCAGTATGACTCGCTCGAACACTGAAGCTTTCTTT.

This clonotype was observed at least ten times. This sequence joins TRBV20-1 and TRBJ2-7; 7 positions agree with TRBD2. Germline V gives CDR1 DFQATT, CDR2 SNEGSKA (reference sequence). V was pared by 3 bases and J by 6 bases, with 11 bases of the junction left unmatched. This CDR3 region has 14 residues. The CDR3 DNA reads as TGCAGTGCTAGCGGACGGCGGACGGGGGGCGAGCAGTACTTC. It codes for CSASGRRTGGEQYF.

The rearrangement links TRBV9 to TRBJ2-7, with D perhaps matching TRBD1 (5 bases). V lost 4 bases to trimming and J lost 3 bases, with 14 bases between them. Germline loops: CDR1 SGDLS, CDR2 YYNGEE. The CDR3 totals 14 residues. The chain's CDR3 is CASSTGATNYEQYF. In DNA, the CDR3 is TGTGCCAGCAGCACTGGGGCTACCAACTACGAGCAGTACTTC. Supplemented by reference TRBV9 and TRBJ2-7, the full variable domain reads DSGVTQTPKHLITATGQRVTLRCSPRSGDLSVYWYQQSLDQGLQFLIQYYNGEERAKGNILERFSAQQFPDLHSELNLSSLELGDSALYFCASSTGATNYEQYFGPGTRLTVT.

V and J are TRBV11-2 and TRBJ2-5; 9 bases line up with TRBD1. The germline V gene has CDR1 SGHAT and CDR2 FQNNGV. The CDR3 extends over 15 amino acids. Trimming took 1 base from V and 9 from J; bases not matched to a gene: 9. The CDR3 region has the DNA TGTGCCAGCAGCTTAGTTTCGACAGGGGGTAAGGCCCAGTACTTC. It translates to CASSLVSTGGKAQYF. Using reference TRBV11-2 and TRBJ2-5 for the parts outside the CDR3, the full variable domain is EAGVAQSPRYKIIEKRQSVAFWCNPISGHATLYWYQQILGQGPKLLIQFQNNGVVDDSQLPKDRFSAERLKGVDSTLKIQPAKLEDSAVYLCASSLVSTGGKAQYFGPGTRLLVL.

The chain couples TRBV29-1 to TRBJ1-5; TRBD1 is a possible D gene (6 bases). The germline V and J ends were trimmed by 4 bases and 7 bases, with 20 bases remaining between them. The germline V gene encodes CDR1 SQVTM and CDR2 ANQGSEA. This CDR3 has 15 residues. The CDR3 region is CSVASSRTGFQPQHF. CDR3 DNA sequence: TGCAGCGTTGCCAGCAGCAGAACAGGGTTCCAGCCCCAGCATTTT.

This clonotype was seen only once. The chain has TRBV7-3 and TRBJ1-2, with TRBD1 matching 11 bases. The CDR3 contains 14 residues. Germline CDR1 is SGHTA and CDR2 is FQGTGA. V dropped 7 bases and J dropped 13; count of bases not matched to a gene: 14. CDR3 region: CASNQPLGQGAFTF. CDR3 nucleotides: TGTGCCAGCAACCAACCACTCGGACAGGGGGCGTTCACCTTC.

CDR3 in DNA: TGTGCCAGCAGCTTAGCTCGTGTGAATGCTTTCTTT. Translated: CASSLARVNAFF. The chain employs TRBV7-3 and TRBJ1-1; D unclear. The germline CDR1 and CDR2 sequences are SGHTA and FQGTGA. V dropped 2 bases and J dropped 11 bases, with 12 bases sitting between them. The length of the CDR3 is 12 residues.

This clonotype was observed a single time. A read error may account for a junction end that differs from germline. This sequence joins TRBV7-4 and TRBJ1-2, with 10 bases identical to TRBD1. The CDR3 loop spans 14 amino acids. From germline, CDR1 is SGHVT and CDR2 SQSDAQ. The CDR3 sequence is CASSWDRGDYGYTF. For the CDR3, the DNA is TGCGCCAGCAGCTGGGACAGGGGCGACTATGGCTACACCTTC.

There are many counts of this clonotype. The chain employs TRBV6-5 and TRBJ1-5; D unclear. The germline V gene encodes CDR1 MNHEY and CDR2 SVGAGI. V gave up 2 bases and J gave up 7 bases, with 18 bases separating them. CDR3 length: 16 residues. The CDR3 protein is CASSYEGGGEWQPQHF. CDR3 nucleotides: TGTGCCAGCAGTTACGAGGGAGGCGGGGAGTGGCAGCCCCAGCATTTT.

In its sample, this clonotype was seen a few times. This may be a read error: a much more frequent sequence differs by one nucleotide. The chain carries TRBV6-1 and TRBJ1-2; 8 bases are shared with TRBD1. V was pared by 2 bases and J by 12 bases, with 8 bases of the junction left unmatched. The germline gives CDR1 MNHNS, CDR2 SASEGT. The CDR3 is made up of 13 amino acids. The CDR3 spells CASSEQTGVGHTF. The CDR3 bases are TGTGCCAGCAGTGAACAGACAGGGGTCGGCCACACCTTC.